The clone carrying this T cell receptor beta chain ranks as large. Each CDR3 protein gets one entry after TCRdb re-called the 5' RACE reads with MiXCR. The sample lists about 6,200 distinct CDR3 sequences, 18% occurring once. This sample is drawn from a study of spatial heterogeneity in lung cancer. Germline V lookup: CDR1 ENHRY, CDR2 SYGVKD. Unmatched junction bases numbered 8, after V lost 10 bases and J lost 6 bases. This CDR3 is built from 13 residues. Time point denoted: sample taken at primary tumor resection. No cell sorting; template was whole RNA from tumor, lung tissue or PBMC. The sequence was collected from a male donor with early-stage non-small cell lung cancer. This specimen consisted of normal lung tissue next to the tumor, obtained at surgery. The genes are TRBV10-3 and TRBJ1-5, with 8 bases identical to TRBD1. The DNA for the CDR3 is TGTGCCAGCTCAGGGGGCGCGGGTCAGCCCCAGCATTTT. Protein sequence: CASSGGAGQPQHF.